This T cell receptor (beta chain) was documented in a study of blood T cell repertoires in COVID-19. Study context: The cDNA or gDNA used as material had been derived from T cells, B-cell-depleted T cells, or PBMCs.

This clone was recorded a few times. Data came from immunoSEQ multiplex PCR; TCRdb stores just in-frame clones and leaves some out. The repertoire holds around 94,000 clones, with 85% as singletons. The CDR3 has 11 amino acids. Looked up from germline, CDR1 is MNHNY and CDR2 is SVGAGI (reference sequence). V was clipped by 4 bases and J by 8 bases, with 8 bases between them. Input material: peripheral blood. This chain connects TRBV6-6 to TRBJ1-2; no firm D call. This TCR came from a man aged 50 or older with acute or convalescent COVID-19. The CDR3 reads CASSSFLGYTF. CDR3 DNA: TGTGCCAGCAGTTCTTTCCTCGGCTACACCTTC.